Below, 13 T cell receptor beta chains from the same sample are listed, as sequenced in a study of early T cells in non-severe SARS-CoV-2 infection. TCRdb analysed the 5' RACE reads with MiXCR anew, one entry per CDR3 protein. The table lists some 80,000 distinct CDR3 sequences, roughly 13% of them singletons, with about 1.5% in the top ten. Sequencing input: whole blood. Receptors were obtained from an adult who was a healthcare worker with PCR-confirmed SARS-CoV-2 infection or an uninfected control (not recorded which).

At least ten counts were recorded for this clonotype. The chain combines TRBV5-4 with TRBJ2-4; 12 bases align to TRBD2. The CDR3 contains 18 residues. CDR1 and CDR2 (germline): SGHNT, YYREEE (reference sequence). V lost 1 base to trimming and J lost 1 base; unmatched junction nucleotides: 6. CDR3 coding DNA: TGTGCCAGCAGCTTGAAACTAGCGGGGGGCATGGCCAAAAACATTCAGTACTTC. Protein product: CASSLKLAGGMAKNIQYF. Full variable domain (outside the CDR3, taken from reference TRBV5-4 and TRBJ2-4): ETGVTQSPTHLIKTRGQQVTLRCSSQSGHNTVSWYQQALGQGPQFIFQYYREEENGRGNFPPRFSGLQFPNYSSELNVNALELDDSALYLCASSLKLAGGMAKNIQYFGAGTRLSVL.

At least ten counts were recorded for this clonotype. CDR3 sequence: CASSLVPFSYEQYF. The CDR3, as DNA: TGTGCCAGCAGCTTAGTTCCGTTCTCCTACGAGCAGTACTTC. The chain has TRBV7-2 and TRBJ2-7; no clear D gene. Trimming left V 1 base short and J 0 bases short, with 7 bases between. CDR1 and CDR2 (germline): SGHTA, FQGNSA. The CDR3 runs 14 residues.

The table lists this clonotype with a few counts. The V gene is TRBV20-1, the J gene TRBJ2-2; TRBD1 might be the D (5 bases). V lost 5 bases and J lost 4, with 11 bases in between. This CDR3 is built from 13 residues. Germline lookup yields CDR1 DFQATT and CDR2 SNEGSKA (reference sequence). Here the CDR3 reads CSARDRTTGELFF. For the CDR3, the DNA is TGCAGTGCTCGCGACAGAACCACCGGGGAGCTGTTTTTT.

This clonotype occurred a few times. CDR3 sequence reads: CASSGGVRANTEAFF. CDR3 nucleotide sequence: TGTGCCAGCAGTGGGGGAGTGAGGGCGAACACTGAAGCTTTCTTT. The chain employs TRBV6-2 or TRBV6-3 and TRBJ1-1; maybe TRBD1 (5 bases). The CDR3 covers 15 residues. Trimming stripped 5 bases from V and 1 base from J, with 14 bases between. Per the germline V gene, CDR1 is MNHEY and CDR2 is SVGEGT.

This clonotype has a handful of counts. The V and J genes are TRBV20-1 and TRBJ1-4; 8 bases fit TRBD1. Germline values: CDR1 DFQATT, CDR2 SNEGSKA (reference sequence). This CDR3 has 15 amino acids. V dropped 2 bases and J dropped 7; count of bases not matched to a gene: 9. The CDR3 reads CSARLPGGAGEKLFF. CDR3 DNA: TGCAGTGCTAGACTCCCAGGGGGCGCAGGTGAAAAACTGTTTTTT.

J is TRBJ2-3 and V is TRBV11-2; 8 nucleotides agree with TRBD2. V gave up 5 bases and J gave up 5 bases; unmatched junction bases: 6. CDR1 SGHAT and CDR2 FQNNGV come from the germline V gene. The CDR3 sequence is 14 residues long. Here the CDR3 reads CASSPGRGGDTQYF. CDR3 coding DNA: TGTGCCAGCAGCCCCGGACGGGGGGGAGATACGCAGTATTTT.

This clonotype has a handful of counts. The DNA for the CDR3 is TGTGCCAGCAGCCACTTCCCAGCGGGAGATACGCAGTATTTT. Amino acids: CASSHFPAGDTQYF. The genes are TRBV11-2 and TRBJ2-3; TRBD2 might be the D (6 bases). The CDR3 length is 14 residues. Germline loops: CDR1 SGHAT, CDR2 FQNNGV. V was clipped by 5 bases and J by 5 bases, with 14 bases between them. Combining the CDR3 with reference TRBV11-2 and TRBJ2-3 gives the whole variable domain EAGVAQSPRYKIIEKRQSVAFWCNPISGHATLYWYQQILGQGPKLLIQFQNNGVVDDSQLPKDRFSAERLKGVDSTLKIQPAKLEDSAVYLCASSHFPAGDTQYFGPGTRLTVL.

This clonotype was detected ten times or more. The chain uses TRBV4-1 and TRBJ1-2; 9 bases are a match to TRBD1. V trimming: 4 bases; J trimming: 0 bases; junction bases outside the gene matches: 15. This CDR3 has 19 amino acids. From germline, CDR1 is MGHRA and CDR2 YSYEKL. CDR3 in amino acids: CASSLPTGGQGLSNYGYTF. The CDR3, as DNA: TGCGCCAGCAGCCTCCCCACGGGGGGACAGGGCCTATCTAACTATGGCTACACCTTC.

The chain links TRBV20-1 to TRBJ2-7, with D possibly matching TRBD2 (5 bases). CDR3 size: 14 residues. With 0 bases removed from V and 0 bases from J, the gap between germline ends came to 9 bases. The germline CDR1 and CDR2 sequences are DFQATT and SNEGSKA (reference sequence). The CDR3 spells CSARDRRSSYEQYF. The CDR3 DNA reads TGCAGTGCTAGAGATCGGAGGAGCTCCTACGAGCAGTACTTC.

This clonotype has a handful of counts. This rearrangement joins TRBV15 to TRBJ2-7; D tentatively fits TRBD1 or TRBD2 (5 bases each). V was pared by 4 bases and J by 1 base, with 11 bases between. The germline CDR1 and CDR2 sequences are LNHNV and YYDKDF (reference sequence). This CDR3 has 14 amino acids. The CDR3, as DNA: TGTGCCACCAGCAACGAGGGACGGTCCTACGAGCAGTACTTC. Its protein is CATSNEGRSYEQYF.

This clonotype was seen a few times. The chain joins TRBV28 to TRBJ1-5; D might be TRBD1 (5 bases). V gave up 6 bases and J gave up 6 bases, with 12 bases separating them. From germline, CDR1 is MDHEN and CDR2 SYDVKM. There are 13 residues in the CDR3. This CDR3 reads CASSPRDSQPQHF. The CDR3 DNA reads as TGTGCCAGCAGCCCCCGCGACAGTCAGCCCCAGCATTTT.

At least ten counts were recorded for this clonotype. The chain couples TRBV12-3 or TRBV12-4 to TRBJ1-3; D gene unclear. The CDR3 totals 15 residues. V gave up 2 bases and J gave up 3 bases, with 11 bases separating them. The DNA of the CDR3 is TGTGCCAGCAGTTTATGGGGAGGAGGTGGAAACACCATATATTTT. Translating gives CASSLWGGGGNTIYF.

This clonotype occurred many times. The V and J genes are TRBV6-5 and TRBJ2-7; D not resolved. Germline loops: CDR1 MNHEY, CDR2 SVGAGI. V gave up 2 bases and J gave up 1 base, with 9 bases separating them. CDR3 length: 14 amino acids. The CDR3: CASSYRAVSYEQYF. DNA of the CDR3: TGTGCCAGCAGTTACCGGGCGGTTTCCTACGAGCAGTACTTC.